This TCR beta chain was captured in a study of blood T cells in healthy people across ages. Ranging in age from about 6 to 100, the donors were healthy Caucasian individuals from Russia. Per sample, extraction of total RNA gave at least 5.5 micrograms in every case. Study-wide results and caveats: Those diversity estimates obtained from one million T cells were thought to be underestimates.

As to this clonotype: The antigen remains undetermined.

Germline V gene lookup returns CDR1 MNHEY and CDR2 SMNVEV (reference sequence). The length of the CDR3 is 16 residues. Trimming pared 0 bases from V and 3 bases from J, leaving 15 bases between. Primers used in a second PCR of about 6 to 11 cycles were a sample-barcoded 5' primer and a J-beta primer mix. TCRdb re-called the 5' RACE reads with MiXCR, one entry per CDR3 protein. Of 800,000 to 1,300,000 distinct CDR3 sequences detected, approximately 26% appear once; the ten largest clones hold less than 0.85%. This same sample was also part of a study on T cells of mothers and their children. From that study: Related mother-child pairs showed slightly, non-significantly higher overlap than unrelated pairs.

Sequencing was carried out using blood. The TCR originated in a girl aged 2 to 10 in good health. The V gene is TRBV27, the J gene TRBJ2-7; either TRBD1 or TRBD2 may fit D (5 bases each). This chain's CDR3 is CASSLSSGALNYEQYF. CDR3 nucleotide sequence: TGTGCCAGCAGTTTATCATCCGGGGCCCTCAACTACGAGCAGTACTTC.